The T cell receptor (beta chain) under discussion was sequenced for a study of T cells of healthy individuals. CDR3 length: 12 amino acids. Germline lookup yields CDR1 MNHEY and CDR2 SVGAGI. V was pared by 8 bases and J by 0 bases, with 5 bases between. TCRdb used MiXCR to reprocess the 5' RACE reads, holding one entry per CDR3 protein. This sample yields some 69,000 distinct CDR3 sequences, of which roughly 17% are seen a single time; roughly 4.7% belongs to the top ten. Only one count was recorded for this clonotype. One base away lies a much larger clone, so this may be a sequencing read error. The chain has TRBV6-5 and TRBJ1-3; no definite D call. The clonotype originates from a human donor in good health. The CDR3 DNA is TGTGCCAGCGGGAGCTCTGGAAACACCATATATTTT. Amino acid sequence: CASGSSGNTIYF.